This T cell receptor beta chain was documented in a study of cytomegalovirus exposure and HLA in healthy donors. Trimming stripped 6 bases from V and 14 bases from J, with 10 bases between. The CDR3 runs 8 residues. Germline assignment: CDR1 SQVTM and CDR2 ANQGSEA. This PCR relied on a set of 60 Vbeta primers and 13 Jbeta primers. Assay: immunoSEQ multiplex PCR; the TCRdb copy retains only in-frame clones and omits some. The sample yields about 130,000 clones, about 86% seen once. The chain combines TRBV29-1 with TRBJ1-2; D call uncertain. The sequenced sample was PBMCs. This receptor was taken from a man in his late teens or twenties in good health and CMV-seronegative. The CDR3 loop reads CSVDFRTF. In DNA form, the CDR3 reads TGCAGCGTAGATTTCAGGACCTTC.